Shown below are 14 T cell receptor beta chains from a single sample sequenced in a study of vaccination and CD4 T cells after COVID-19. Treatment described: roughly 11-day PBMC culture with coronavirus spike peptide pools or control peptides (ViraFEST assay). The study sequenced cultured CD4+ T cell DNA using the Oncomine TCR Beta short-read assay. TCRdb analysed the PCR reads with MiXCR anew, one entry per CDR3 protein. Seen here are about 17,000 distinct CDR3 sequences, roughly half observed once, and the top ten hold about 12%. Their cognate antigens are unknown. The material sequenced was CD4+ T cells from blood, cultured in vitro. These receptors all come from a human donor who had recovered from COVID-19.

This clonotype appeared a single time. This chain joins TRBV6-1 and TRBJ1-2; 10 nucleotides align to TRBD1. V lost 6 bases and J lost 8; bases outside the gene matches: 3. CDR1 and CDR2 from the germline V gene are MNHNS and SASEGT. The length of the CDR3 is 12 residues. Written as DNA, the CDR3 is TGTGCCAGCAGCGTGGGACAGGGGGGCTACACCTTC. The encoded protein is CASSVGQGGYTF.

The chain couples TRBV6-1 to TRBJ2-1, with 11 bases that match TRBD2. Trimming removed 3 bases from V and 7 bases from J; junction bases left unmatched: 8. The length of the CDR3 is 16 residues. CDR1 is MNHNS and CDR2 is SASEGT in the germline V gene. The chain's CDR3 is CASSDVGLAGGNEQFF. The CDR3 nucleotides are TGTGCCAGCAGTGATGTTGGGCTAGCGGGAGGAAATGAGCAGTTCTTC.

This chain uses TRBV10-3 with TRBJ1-1, with no clear D. This CDR3 has 12 residues. V lost 2 bases and J lost 7, with 8 bases in between. Germline V gene lookup returns CDR1 ENHRY and CDR2 SYGVKD. CDR3 DNA: TGTGCCATCAGTGAGGGACTGATTGAAGCTTTCTTT. This gives the protein CAISEGLIEAFF.

Turning to this clonotype: At one boundary the junction diverges from the germline segment, which might be a read error. The rearrangement uses TRBV12-3 or TRBV12-4 and TRBJ1-2; no clear D gene. This CDR3 is built from 13 residues. The CDR3 reads CASSLGVNYDYTF. CDR3 sequence (DNA): TGTGCCAGCAGTTTGGGCGTGAACTATGACTACACCTTC.

This clonotype has a handful of counts. The genes are TRBV20-1 and TRBJ2-3; TRBD2 matches 8 bases. V was pared by 7 bases and J by 5 bases, with 11 bases of the junction left unmatched. The CDR3 contains 14 residues. The germline gives CDR1 DFQATT, CDR2 SNEGSKA (reference sequence). The CDR3 coding sequence is TGCAGTGTCCCCCTCTATCGGGGGGGAGATACGCAGTATTTT. This encodes CSVPLYRGGDTQYF.

Worth noting for this clonotype: The germline gene is not matched at one end of the junction; a read error may be the cause. The rearrangement uses TRBV19 and TRBJ1-2; 8 nucleotides agree with TRBD1. This CDR3 has 12 amino acids. Germline values: CDR1 LNHDA, CDR2 SQIVND (reference sequence). The CDR3 sequence is CASRDRGYDYTF. The CDR3 nucleotides read TGTGCCAGTAGAGACAGGGGCTATGACTACACCTTC.

V usage is TRBV6-4 and J usage is TRBJ1-2; D is uncertain. Trimming took off 6 bases at V and 4 bases at J, with 12 bases between the two ends. Germline V gene lookup returns CDR1 MRHNA and CDR2 SNTAGT. The CDR3 is made up of 13 amino acids. The DNA of the CDR3 is TGTGCCAGCAGCCGATCTGAGGGCTATGGCTACACCTTC. This sequence encodes CASSRSEGYGYTF.

This chain uses TRBV24-1 with TRBJ1-1; no firm D call. Germline-derived CDR1 and CDR2 are KGHDR and SFDVKD. The CDR3 spans 13 residues. The V and J ends lost 7 bases and 1 base respectively, with 9 bases between them. In DNA form, the CDR3 reads TGTGCCACCAGGGGCGGTGGGAACACTGAAGCTTTCTTT. This sequence encodes CATRGGGNTEAFF.

The gene calls are TRBV2 and TRBJ2-1; 9 positions match TRBD2. With 6 bases clipped from V and 7 bases from J, the junction kept 4 bases outside the gene matches. Germline V lookup: CDR1 SNHLY, CDR2 FYNNEI. The CDR3 runs to 13 residues. In DNA form, the CDR3 reads TGTGCCAGCAGGAGACTAGCGGCAAATGAGCAGTTCTTC. Translated: CASRRLAANEQFF.

To note about this clonotype: At one end, the junction sequence differs from germline, possibly due to a read error. The chain's CDR3 is CASSVGNVGSPLHF. CDR3 DNA: TGCGCCAGCAGCGTTGGGAATGTGGGTTCACCCCTCCACTTT. The chain couples TRBV9 to TRBJ1-6; the D is unclear. Germline CDR1 is SGDLS and CDR2 is YYNGEE. The CDR3 runs to 14 residues.

This clonotype was detected only once. The chain couples TRBV4-1 to TRBJ2-7, with a possible D match to TRBD1 (6 bases). The length of the CDR3 is 13 residues. Trimming left V 2 bases short and J 5 bases short, with 10 bases between. Germline values: CDR1 MGHRA, CDR2 YSYEKL. CDR3 sequence reads: CASSQTGMDEQYF. The CDR3 DNA reads as TGCGCCAGCAGCCAAACAGGGATGGACGAGCAGTACTTC.

The rearrangement uses TRBV6-2 or TRBV6-3 and TRBJ1-1, with D possibly matching TRBD1 (5 bases). This CDR3 has 13 amino acids. Germline CDR1 is MNHEY and CDR2 is SVGEGT. With 2 bases removed from V and 1 base from J, the gap between germline ends came to 5 bases. In nucleotides, the CDR3 is TGTGCCAGCAGTTACACAGGGAACACTGAAGCTTTCTTT. This translates into CASSYTGNTEAFF.

V usage is TRBV4-1 and J usage is TRBJ1-6; 9 bases fit TRBD1. Germline V gene lookup returns CDR1 MGHRA and CDR2 YSYEKL. The J segment lost 8 bases and the V segment lost 4 bases, leaving 12 bases of the junction unmatched. This CDR3 is 17 amino acids long. The DNA for the CDR3 is TGCGCCAGCAGCCTCCTCCCGGGACAGGGATTGGATTCACCCCTCCACTTT. Amino acid sequence: CASSLLPGQGLDSPLHF.

The chain is built from TRBV20-1 and TRBJ1-1; a possible D gene is TRBD1 (6 bases). Germline CDR1 reads DFQATT; CDR2 reads SNEGSKA (reference sequence). Deletions cut 5 bases from V and 0 bases from J, with 25 bases between. The CDR3 has 18 amino acids. The CDR3 here is CSAGGRGLRGQMNTEAFF. The CDR3 region has the DNA TGCAGTGCTGGAGGGAGAGGCCTGCGGGGGCAGATGAACACTGAAGCTTTCTTT.